This TCR beta chain was profiled in a study of human T cells and chemical hapten exposure. Across the whole study: In the sensitization step, 2% DPC was placed on 2 cm by 2 cm of upper inner arm skin.

Indicated time point: patch test 2, 6 weeks after DPC sensitization. As to treatment: therapeutic diphenylcyclopropenone sensitization with weekly scalp DPC. Non-pregnant alopecia patients aged 18 to 70, suitable for DPC therapy. V dropped 5 bases and J dropped 8; count of bases not matched to a gene: 5. There are 11 residues in the CDR3. Germline V gene lookup returns CDR1 GTSNPN and CDR2 SVGIG (reference sequence). General study points: Because all patients had alopecia, their immune responses might differ from healthy ones.

Unique molecular identifiers were affixed to discrete cDNA molecules within the library. Each CDR3 protein is one row after TCRdb ran MiXCR on the RACE reads. The sample includes fewer than 90,000 distinct CDR3 sequences, approximately 6.6% of them seen just once. This clonotype has more than one count but fewer than ten. Its matching antigen is unknown. J is TRBJ1-1 and V is TRBV30; 7 bases map to TRBD1. The specimen comprised whole blood, sampled in connection with sensitization to the hapten diphenylcyclopropenone (DPC). This TCR was sampled from a woman aged 25 to 39 with alopecia areata. Some clones in this sample may be carry-over from other donors' samples. CDR3 sequence reads: CAWAEGAEAFF. CDR3 nucleotides: TGTGCCTGGGCCGAGGGGGCGGAAGCTTTCTTT.